The 17 T cell receptor beta chains listed next were all sequenced from one sample in a study of T cell responses to AZD1222 COVID-19 vaccine. Data came from immunoSEQ multiplex PCR; TCRdb stores just in-frame clones and leaves some out. The sample lists around 71,000 clones; 80% were seen once. This specimen was peripheral blood, taken 28 days after the second AZD1222 dose. The receptors were sampled from an adult who received the AZD1222 COVID-19 vaccine.

The chain links TRBV28 to TRBJ1-3; TRBD1 matches at 9 bases. CDR1 and CDR2 (germline): MDHEN, SYDVKM. Trimming removed 8 bases from V and 7 bases from J; junction bases left unmatched: 12. CDR3 length equals 15 residues. The DNA of the CDR3 is TGTGCCAGCTACACTCCGGGACAGGGACGGAACACCATATATTTT. This encodes CASYTPGQGRNTIYF.

The chain joins TRBV18 to TRBJ2-2; D gene ambiguous. The germline V and J ends were trimmed by 3 bases and 1 base, with 12 bases remaining between them. Germline assignment: CDR1 KGHSH and CDR2 LQKENI. The CDR3 consists of 16 residues. This CDR3 is CASSPTRTQNTGELFF. In DNA, the CDR3 is TGTGCCAGCTCACCGACCAGGACGCAGAACACCGGGGAGCTGTTTTTT.

The J gene is TRBJ2-6, the V gene TRBV6-2 or TRBV6-3; 8 positions match TRBD2. The CDR3 length is 15 residues. In germline, CDR1 is MNHEY, CDR2 SVGEGT. The ends lost 6 bases at V and 0 bases at J; junction bases unmatched: 1. The CDR3 reads CASSGGGSGANVLTF. The CDR3 nucleotides are TGTGCCAGCAGCGGGGGGGGCTCTGGGGCCAACGTCCTGACTTTC.

The gene calls are TRBV19 and TRBJ2-3; D perhaps matches TRBD1 (5 bases). V was trimmed by 3 bases and J by 6 bases, leaving 13 bases between them. The CDR3 spans 14 residues. The germline gives CDR1 LNHDA, CDR2 SQIVND (reference sequence). Here the CDR3 reads CASSIRTYRDTQYF. CDR3 sequence (DNA): TGTGCCAGTAGTATCCGAACATACAGGGATACGCAGTATTTT. Using reference TRBV19 and TRBJ2-3 for the parts outside the CDR3, the full variable domain is DGGITQSPKYLFRKEGQNVTLSCEQNLNHDAMYWYRQDPGQGLRLIYYSQIVNDFQKGDIAEGYSVSREKKESFPLTVTSAQKNPTAFYLCASSIRTYRDTQYFGPGTRLTVL.

J is TRBJ1-3 and V is TRBV5-6; D call uncertain. V dropped 4 bases and J dropped 4 bases, with 15 bases sitting between them. The CDR3 totals 15 residues. Germline assignment: CDR1 SGHDT and CDR2 YYEEEE. CDR3 nucleotide sequence: TGTGCCAGCAGCCGAACATGGGGTTCCGGAAACACCATATATTTT. It specifies CASSRTWGSGNTIYF.

The rearrangement joins TRBV12-3 or TRBV12-4 to TRBJ1-2, with no clear D. CDR3 size: 10 residues. V was pared by 0 bases and J by 8 bases, with 1 base between. The CDR3 DNA reads TGTGCCAGCAGTTTAGCCGGCTACACCTTC. It translates to CASSLAGYTF.

V is TRBV11-3 and J is TRBJ2-2, with TRBD1 matching 8 bases. V lost 5 bases and J lost 3; bases outside the gene matches: 14. The V gene's germline CDR1 is SGHNT and CDR2 YENEEA. This CDR3 comprises 18 residues. The CDR3 reads CASSLGTGTGRYTGELFF. The CDR3 DNA follows: TGTGCCAGCAGCCTAGGTACCGGGACAGGAAGATACACCGGGGAGCTGTTTTTT.

This chain links TRBV7-2 with TRBJ2-2; 10 bases agree with TRBD1. The CDR3 consists of 14 residues. After removal of 3 bases from V and 6 bases from J, the junction contained 1 base not matched to a gene. From germline, CDR1 is SGHTA and CDR2 FQGNSA. CDR3 loop: CASSFGQGAGELFF. The CDR3 DNA reads TGTGCCAGCAGCTTTGGACAGGGGGCCGGGGAGCTGTTTTTT. The complete variable domain, with remaining parts taken from reference TRBV7-2 and TRBJ2-2, reads GAGVSQSPSNKVTEKGKDVELRCDPISGHTALYWYRQSLGQGLEFLIYFQGNSAPDKSGLPSDRFSAERTGGSVSTLTIQRTQQEDSAVYLCASSFGQGAGELFFGEGSRLTVL.

The chain joins TRBV4-3 to TRBJ2-6; no firm D call. Germline V gene data show CDR1 as LGHNA and CDR2 as YSLEER. Trimming removed 0 bases from V and 2 bases from J, with 8 bases in between. CDR3 length: 16 residues. CDR3 protein: CASSQDDGTGANVLTF. CDR3 DNA sequence: TGCGCCAGCAGCCAAGATGACGGAACTGGGGCCAACGTCCTGACTTTC.

This chain joins TRBV3-1 (or the pseudogene TRBV3-2) and TRBJ1-5; D may be TRBD1 (5 bases). The ends were cut back, 0 bases at V and 3 bases at J, with 9 bases in the middle. Germline CDR1 reads LGHDT; CDR2 reads YNNKEL (reference sequence). The CDR3 contains 15 residues. For the CDR3, the DNA is TGTGCCAGCAGCCAAGATTGGGGGAACAATCAGCCCCAGCATTTT. It is translated as CASSQDWGNNQPQHF.

The J gene is TRBJ2-2, the V gene TRBV28; TRBD1 aligns across 9 bases. V shed 6 bases and J 4 bases; nucleotides not matched to a gene: 6. Germline CDR1 and CDR2: MDHEN and SYDVKM. The CDR3 is 15 amino acids. CDR3 region: CASRIQGAGTGELFF. CDR3 bases: TGTGCCAGCAGGATACAGGGGGCTGGCACCGGGGAGCTGTTTTTT.

The chain uses TRBV29-1 and TRBJ2-5; no clear D gene. Germline loops: CDR1 SQVTM, CDR2 ANQGSEA. Trimming pared 7 bases from V and 5 bases from J, leaving 17 bases between. This CDR3 has 13 residues. CDR3 region: CSAIIQGLETQYF. CDR3 DNA sequence: TGCAGCGCCATCATACAAGGGTTGGAGACCCAGTACTTC. The whole variable domain, filled in from reference TRBV29-1 and TRBJ2-5, reads SAVISQKPSRDICQRGTSLTIQCQVDSQVTMMFWYRQQPGQSLTLIATANQGSEATYESGFVIDKFPISRPNLTFSTLTVSNMSPEDSSIYLCSAIIQGLETQYFGPGTRLLVL.

The chain combines TRBV30 with TRBJ2-7; D may be TRBD1 (6 bases). The V end lost 2 bases, the J end lost 3 bases, and 17 bases lay between the germline ends. This CDR3 region has 15 residues. Per germline, CDR1 GTSNPN and CDR2 SVGIG (reference sequence). Here the CDR3 reads CAWSSGQFRNYEQYF. Written as DNA, the CDR3 is TGTGCCTGGAGTTCTGGACAGTTTCGGAACTACGAGCAGTACTTC.

The rearrangement uses TRBV10-3 and TRBJ2-7; possibly TRBD2 for D (5 bases). Trimming removed 4 bases from V and 3 bases from J, with 7 bases in between. Germline-derived CDR1 and CDR2 are ENHRY and SYGVKD. This CDR3 is 12 amino acids long. CDR3 sequence reads: CAISVRGYEQYF. The CDR3, as DNA: TGTGCCATCAGTGTACGGGGCTACGAGCAGTACTTC.

J is TRBJ2-3 and V is TRBV21-1; the table's D call of TRBD2 was not tested on the DNA. TRBV21-1 is a pseudogene locus. CDR3 length: 12 residues. CDR3 amino acids: CATSGGTDTQYF. The CDR3 bases are TGTGCCACTAGCGGGGGCACAGATACGCAGTATTTT.

The CDR3: CASSYSTGGYGYTF. DNA of the CDR3: TGTGCCAGCAGTTACTCGACAGGGGGCTATGGCTACACCTTC. V gene TRBV6-5 combines with J gene TRBJ1-2, with 9 bases matching TRBD1. The CDR3 is 14 residues long. Germline trimming cut 0 bases from V and 4 bases from J; bases unmatched to any gene: 0. The V gene's germline CDR1 is MNHEY and CDR2 SVGAGI.

The chain employs TRBV4-3 and TRBJ2-3, with TRBD2 matching 11 bases. Trimming cost V 0 bases and J 1 base; bases outside gene matches: 12. This CDR3 spans 20 amino acids. CDR1 LGHNA and CDR2 YSLEER come from the germline V gene. The CDR3 coding sequence is TGCGCCAGCAGCCAAGAGCGAACTAGCGGGGGCGCCCCCCGCACAGATACGCAGTATTTT. The encoded protein is CASSQERTSGGAPRTDTQYF.